This record covers a single T cell receptor beta chain. The sample belongs to a study of blood T cell repertoires in COVID-19. Study-level information: The United States, Italy and Spain were the sources of the acute and convalescent COVID-19 samples.

This CDR3 comprises 15 residues. Germline CDR1 KGHDR, CDR2 SFDVKD. Trimming shortened V by 2 bases and J by 3 bases, and 13 bases separated the two germline ends. Per the study methods: Counts of nucleated cells, estimated from reference gene primer amplification, were obtained. Produced via immunoSEQ multiplex PCR; TCRdb's table is partial and in-frame only. That table furnishes V, J and clone size, whereas the DNA furnished D and trimming. The sample lists about 140,000 clones, roughly 87% occurring once. Source material: peripheral blood. The rearrangement links TRBV24-1 to TRBJ2-7, with a tentative D call TRBD2 (5 bases). The source is a human donor in a cohort sampled during active COVID-19. The CDR3: CATSDWLDFCYEQYF. The CDR3 coding sequence is TGTGCCACCAGTGATTGGCTGGACTTTTGCTACGAGCAGTACTTC.